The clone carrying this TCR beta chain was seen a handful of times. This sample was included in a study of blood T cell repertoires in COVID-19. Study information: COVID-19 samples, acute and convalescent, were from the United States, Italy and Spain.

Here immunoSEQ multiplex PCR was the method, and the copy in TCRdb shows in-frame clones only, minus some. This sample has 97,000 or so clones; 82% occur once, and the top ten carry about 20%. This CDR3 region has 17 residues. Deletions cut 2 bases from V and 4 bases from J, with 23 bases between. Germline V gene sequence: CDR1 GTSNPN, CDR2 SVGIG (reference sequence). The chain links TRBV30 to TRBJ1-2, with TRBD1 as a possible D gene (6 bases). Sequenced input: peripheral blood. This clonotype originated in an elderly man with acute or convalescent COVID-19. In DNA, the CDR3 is TGTGCCTGGAGTTCTGACAGGACCATTAGGTGGGGCTATGGCTACACCTTC. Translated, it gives CAWSSDRTIRWGYGYTF.